Described below is a single TCR beta chain sequence and its context. Its cognate antigen is unknown. The germline V gene encodes CDR1 SGHTA and CDR2 FQGNSA. CDR3 length: 13 amino acids. V was shortened by 5 bases and J by 2 bases, with 10 bases between the two germline ends. The data originate from a study of beta chain features in type 1 diabetes. Broader study findings: More deletions and fewer insertions at VDJ junctions were seen in type 1 diabetes patients. Patients' naive, central memory and Treg TCRB repertoires seemed closer to one another than those of healthy donors.

Investigators reverse transcribed all isolated RNA, so they sequenced expressed TCRB transcripts. Measured with immunoSEQ multiplex PCR; TCRdb has only the in-frame clones, and not every one. The sample holds 350,000 to 450,000 clones, about 15% seen once. This chain joins TRBV7-2 and TRBJ2-7, with TRBD1 as a possible D gene (6 bases). The sample taken for sequencing was naive CD4+ T cells from blood. This TCR was sampled from a man aged 30 to 45 in good health. The CDR3 DNA follows: TGTGCCAGCAGCCCGGGACACCCCTACGAGCAGTACGTC. Amino acids: CASSPGHPYEQYV.